This TCR beta chain was sequenced in a study of blood T cell repertoires in COVID-19. Study-wide context: From the United States, Italy and Spain came samples of acute and convalescent COVID-19. PBMCs, B-cell-depleted T cells, or T cells provided the cDNA or gDNA that made up the material.

In the source study's methods: Reference gene primer amplification gave estimated nucleated cell counts. Assay: immunoSEQ multiplex PCR; the TCRdb copy retains only in-frame clones and omits some. That table gives V, J and clone size, and the DNA gave D and trimming. The sample shows about 160,000 clones, 85% of them seen only once. This CDR3 has 14 residues. Germline V gene lookup returns CDR1 SNHLY and CDR2 FYNNEI. Trimming took 7 bases from V and 4 from J, leaving 16 bases between them. The specimen sequenced was peripheral blood. The rearrangement joins TRBV2 to TRBJ1-2; D possibly corresponds to TRBD1 (6 bases). This sequence originates from a human donor with acute or convalescent COVID-19. The donor label of this sample is uncertain. The CDR3 DNA is TGTGCCAGCACCCAGGCAGGGGTTAGCTATGGCTACACCTTC. This encodes CASTQAGVSYGYTF.